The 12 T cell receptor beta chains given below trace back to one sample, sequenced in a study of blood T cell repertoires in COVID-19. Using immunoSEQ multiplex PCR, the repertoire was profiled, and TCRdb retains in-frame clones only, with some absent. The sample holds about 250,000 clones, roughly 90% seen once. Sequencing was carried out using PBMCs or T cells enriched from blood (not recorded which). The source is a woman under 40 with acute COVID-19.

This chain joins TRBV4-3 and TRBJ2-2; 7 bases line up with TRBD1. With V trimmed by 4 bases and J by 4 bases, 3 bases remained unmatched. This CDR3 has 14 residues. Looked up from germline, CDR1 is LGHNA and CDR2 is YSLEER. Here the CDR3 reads CASSLSGGTGELFF. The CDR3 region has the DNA TGCGCCAGCAGCCTGTCAGGGGGCACCGGGGAGCTGTTTTTT.

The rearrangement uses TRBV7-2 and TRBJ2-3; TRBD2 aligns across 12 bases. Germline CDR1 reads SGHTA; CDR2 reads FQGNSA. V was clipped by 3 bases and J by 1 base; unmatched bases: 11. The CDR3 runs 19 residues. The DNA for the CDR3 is TGTGCCAGCAGCTTTGGGGTCCTAGCGGGGGGGCTGGGCACAGATACGCAGTATTTT. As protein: CASSFGVLAGGLGTDTQYF.

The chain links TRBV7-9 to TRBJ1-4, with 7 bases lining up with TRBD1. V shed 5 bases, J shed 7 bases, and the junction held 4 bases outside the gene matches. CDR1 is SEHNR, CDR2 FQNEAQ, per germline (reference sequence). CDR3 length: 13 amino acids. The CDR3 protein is CASSPQGGEKLFF. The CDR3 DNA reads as TGTGCCAGCAGCCCGCAGGGGGGTGAAAAACTGTTTTTT.

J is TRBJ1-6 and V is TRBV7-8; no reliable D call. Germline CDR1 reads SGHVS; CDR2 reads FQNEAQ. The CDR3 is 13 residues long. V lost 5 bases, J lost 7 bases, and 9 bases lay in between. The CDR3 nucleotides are TGTGCCAGCAGCCCGACGGGGAATTCACCCCTCCACTTT. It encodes CASSPTGNSPLHF.

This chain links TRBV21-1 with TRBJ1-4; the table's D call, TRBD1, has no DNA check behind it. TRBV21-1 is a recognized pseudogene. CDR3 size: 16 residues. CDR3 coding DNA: TGTGCCAGCAGTACACCTAGGACAAGACATAATGAAAAACTGTTTTTT. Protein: CASSTPRTRHNEKLFF.

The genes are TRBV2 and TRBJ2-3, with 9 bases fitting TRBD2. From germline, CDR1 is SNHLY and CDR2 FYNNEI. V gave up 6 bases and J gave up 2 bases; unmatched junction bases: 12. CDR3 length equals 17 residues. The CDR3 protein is CASRGPRLAVNTDTQYF. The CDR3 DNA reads TGTGCCAGCAGGGGCCCTAGACTAGCGGTGAACACAGATACGCAGTATTTT.

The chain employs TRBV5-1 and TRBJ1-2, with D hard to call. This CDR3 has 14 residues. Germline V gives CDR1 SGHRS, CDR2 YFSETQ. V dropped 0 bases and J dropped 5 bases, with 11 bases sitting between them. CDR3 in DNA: TGCGCCAGCAGCTTGGGGTTTTCGGGGTATGGCTACACCTTC. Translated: CASSLGFSGYGYTF.

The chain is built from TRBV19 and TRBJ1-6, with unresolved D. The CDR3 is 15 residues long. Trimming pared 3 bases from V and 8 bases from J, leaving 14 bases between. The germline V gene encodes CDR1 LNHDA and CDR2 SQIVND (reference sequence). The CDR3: CASSINRLGDSPLHF. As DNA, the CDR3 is TGTGCCAGTAGTATCAACCGCCTCGGAGATTCACCCCTCCACTTT. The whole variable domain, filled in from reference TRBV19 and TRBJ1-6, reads DGGITQSPKYLFRKEGQNVTLSCEQNLNHDAMYWYRQDPGQGLRLIYYSQIVNDFQKGDIAEGYSVSREKKESFPLTVTSAQKNPTAFYLCASSINRLGDSPLHFGNGTRLTVT.

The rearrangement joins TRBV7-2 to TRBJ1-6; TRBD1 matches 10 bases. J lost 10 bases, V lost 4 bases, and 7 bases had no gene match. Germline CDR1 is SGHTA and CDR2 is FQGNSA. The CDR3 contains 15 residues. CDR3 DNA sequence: TGTGCCAGCAGCTGGCGACAGGGGGCGGAATCACCCCTCCACTTT. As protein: CASSWRQGAESPLHF.

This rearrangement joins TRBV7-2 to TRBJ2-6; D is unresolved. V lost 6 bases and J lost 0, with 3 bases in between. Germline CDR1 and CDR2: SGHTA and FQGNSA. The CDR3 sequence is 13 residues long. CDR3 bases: TGTGCCAGCAGTAGCTCTGGGGCCAACGTCCTGACTTTC. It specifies CASSSSGANVLTF.

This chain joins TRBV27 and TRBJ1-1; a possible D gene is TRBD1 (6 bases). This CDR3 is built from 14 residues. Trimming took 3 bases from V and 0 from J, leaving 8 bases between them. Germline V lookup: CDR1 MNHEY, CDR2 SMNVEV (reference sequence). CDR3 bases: TGTGCCAGCAGTTTCAGGGGCATGAACACTGAAGCTTTCTTT. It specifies CASSFRGMNTEAFF.

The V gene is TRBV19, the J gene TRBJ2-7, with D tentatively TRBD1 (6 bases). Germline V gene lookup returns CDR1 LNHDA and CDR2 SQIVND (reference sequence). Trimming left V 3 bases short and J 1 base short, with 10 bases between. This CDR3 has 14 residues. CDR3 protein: CASSMGRGSYEQYF. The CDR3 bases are TGTGCCAGTAGTATGGGCAGGGGTTCCTACGAGCAGTACTTC. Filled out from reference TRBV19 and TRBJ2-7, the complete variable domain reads DGGITQSPKYLFRKEGQNVTLSCEQNLNHDAMYWYRQDPGQGLRLIYYSQIVNDFQKGDIAEGYSVSREKKESFPLTVTSAQKNPTAFYLCASSMGRGSYEQYFGPGTRLTVT.